The rows below give T cell receptor beta chains drawn from one sample of a study of T cell responses to AZD1222 COVID-19 vaccine. Assay used: immunoSEQ multiplex PCR; TCRdb lists only in-frame clones, some missing. The sample holds about 140,000 clones, 80% to 95% seen once. The sequencing used peripheral blood, collected on day 0 of AZD1222 vaccination. These receptors came from an adult in good health. Each CDR3 is given with its conserved first and last residue. Each record gives: D gene, V gene, J gene, CDR3 length, clone size, CDR3 DNA, CDR3 protein. D genes are given only for firm matches. Only part of the rows carry a size: once, few, many, or a class if the clone is expanded.

>TRBD1|TRBV6-5|TRBJ2-7|16|NA
TGTGCCAGCAGTTACGACCGGGACAGGAGCTCCTACGAGCAGTACTTC
CASSYDRDRSSYEQYF
>NA|TRBV19|TRBJ2-1|13|NA
TGTGCCAGTAGTCCTCGACGGGGCAATGAGCAGTTCTTC
CASSPRRGNEQFF
>NA|TRBV2|TRBJ2-7|14|NA
TGTGCCAGCAGTACTGAGATTAATTCCTACGAGCAGTACTTC
CASSTEINSYEQYF
>NA|TRBV4-3|TRBJ2-2|15|few
TGCGCCAGCAGCCTCCTTTCTTCGCACACCGGGGAGCTGTTTTTT
CASSLLSSHTGELFF
>NA|TRBV18|TRBJ2-7|16|NA
TGTGCCAGCTCAGTCATTTGGGGGAGGACCACCTACGAGCAGTACTTC
CASSVIWGRTTYEQYF
>NA|TRBV15|TRBJ1-5|13|NA
TGTGCCACCGGAGGACAGAGCAATCAGCCCCAGCATTTT
CATGGQSNQPQHF
>TRBD2|TRBV7-9|TRBJ2-5|11|NA
TGTGCCAGCATAGCGGGTGAGACCCAGTACTTC
CASIAGETQYF
>NA|TRBV19|TRBJ2-3|14|NA
TGTGCCAGTAGTATAGAACTAGCCCCAGATACGCAGTATTTT
CASSIELAPDTQYF
>NA|TRBV5-4|TRBJ1-3|13|NA
TGTGCCAGCAGCTTTAAGGGCGGAAACACCATATATTTT
CASSFKGGNTIYF
>NA|TRBV28|TRBJ2-5|16|once
TGTGCCAGCAGTTCGCCGAAGAGGACGGCCCAAGAGACCCAGTACTTC
CASSSPKRTAQETQYF
>NA|TRBV19|TRBJ2-1|15|few
TGTGCCAGTAGCCCCGCCTTTCGGGGAGGCAATGAGCAGTTCTTC
CASSPAFRGGNEQFF
>TRBD1|TRBV27|TRBJ2-7|15|NA
TGTGCCAGCAGTTTATTGGGGACAGGGGGCTACGAGCAGTACTTC
CASSLLGTGGYEQYF
>NA|TRBV4-3|TRBJ1-1|13|NA
TGCGCCAGCAGCCAAGGTACAAACACTGAAGCTTTCTTT
CASSQGTNTEAFF
>NA|TRBV7-2|TRBJ1-2|13|NA
TGTGCGACGGGAACGTTAGCTAACTATGGCTACACCTTC
CATGTLANYGYTF
>TRBD2|TRBV19|TRBJ2-1|13|NA
TGTGCCAGTCGTAGCGGGGGAACAAATGAGCAGTTCTTC
CASRSGGTNEQFF
>NA|TRBV19|TRBJ2-2|12|NA
TGTGCCAGTAGTATTGATCTCGGGGAGCTGTTTTTT
CASSIDLGELFF
>NA|TRBV6-2/TRBV6-3|TRBJ2-1|11|NA
TGTGCCAGCAGTTACTCAGATGAGCAGTTCTTC
CASSYSDEQFF
>NA|TRBV9|TRBJ2-1|13|NA
TGTGCCAGCCGGGGGGCAGGGGGCAATGAGCAGTTCTTC
CASRGAGGNEQFF
>NA|TRBV21-1|TRBJ2-7|16|NA
TGTGCCAGCAGCCCGATACCCAGGGGGGGCCCCTACGAGCAGTACTTC
CASSPIPRGGPYEQYF
>TRBD2|TRBV9|TRBJ2-1|18|NA
TGTGCCAGCAGCGTCGGTTTTACTGGAGGGACTAGCGATAATGAGCAGTTCTTC
CASSVGFTGGTSDNEQFF
>NA|TRBV4-3|TRBJ1-4|12|NA
TGCGCCAGCAGCCAAGGTCGGGAAAAACTGTTTTTT
CASSQGREKLFF
>TRBD1|TRBV5-1|TRBJ2-1|16|NA
TGCGCCAGCAGTAACCAGGGACAGGGGTCTTACAATGAGCAGTTCTTC
CASSNQGQGSYNEQFF
>NA|TRBV19|TRBJ2-7|14|NA
TGTGCCAGTAGTAAGAGTCAGGGACCTTACGAGCAGTACTTC
CASSKSQGPYEQYF
>NA|TRBV11-1|TRBJ1-1|13|once
TGTGCCAGCAGCCGCCCGCAAGGGACTGAAGCTTTCTTT
CASSRPQGTEAFF
>NA|TRBV7-9|TRBJ1-3|14|NA
TGTGCCAGCAGCCTGACCGACTCTGGAAACACCATATATTTT
CASSLTDSGNTIYF